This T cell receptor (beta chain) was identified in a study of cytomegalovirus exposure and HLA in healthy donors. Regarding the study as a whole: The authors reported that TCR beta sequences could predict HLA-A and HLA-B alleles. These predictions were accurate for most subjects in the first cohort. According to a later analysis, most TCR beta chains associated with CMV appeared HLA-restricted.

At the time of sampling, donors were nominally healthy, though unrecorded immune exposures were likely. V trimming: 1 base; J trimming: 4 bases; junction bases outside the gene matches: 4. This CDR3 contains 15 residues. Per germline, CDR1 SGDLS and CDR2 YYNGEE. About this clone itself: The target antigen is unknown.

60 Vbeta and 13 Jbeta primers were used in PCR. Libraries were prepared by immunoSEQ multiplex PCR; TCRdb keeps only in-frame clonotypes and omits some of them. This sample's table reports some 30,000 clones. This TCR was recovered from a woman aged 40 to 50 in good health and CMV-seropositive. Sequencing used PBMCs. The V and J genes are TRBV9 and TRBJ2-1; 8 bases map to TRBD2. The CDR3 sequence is CASSVSGRGYNEQFF. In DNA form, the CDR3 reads TGTGCCAGCAGCGTAAGCGGGAGAGGTTACAATGAGCAGTTCTTC.